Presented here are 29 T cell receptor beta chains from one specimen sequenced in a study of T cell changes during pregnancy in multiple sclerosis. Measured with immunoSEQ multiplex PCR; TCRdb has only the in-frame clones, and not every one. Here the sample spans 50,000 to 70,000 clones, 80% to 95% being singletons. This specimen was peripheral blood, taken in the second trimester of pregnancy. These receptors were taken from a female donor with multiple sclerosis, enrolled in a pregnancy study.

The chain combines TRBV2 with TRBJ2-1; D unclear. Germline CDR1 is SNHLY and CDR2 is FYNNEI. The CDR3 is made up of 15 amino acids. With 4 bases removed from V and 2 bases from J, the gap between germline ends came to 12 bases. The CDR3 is CASSVVSLAYNEQFF. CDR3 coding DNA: TGTGCCAGCAGTGTTGTTTCACTGGCCTACAATGAGCAGTTCTTC.

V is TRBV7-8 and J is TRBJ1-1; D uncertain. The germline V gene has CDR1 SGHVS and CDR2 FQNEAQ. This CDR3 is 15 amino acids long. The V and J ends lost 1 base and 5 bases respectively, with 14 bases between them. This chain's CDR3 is CASSLELGGQTEAFF. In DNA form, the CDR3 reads TGTGCCAGCAGCTTAGAGTTGGGTGGGCAGACTGAAGCTTTCTTT.

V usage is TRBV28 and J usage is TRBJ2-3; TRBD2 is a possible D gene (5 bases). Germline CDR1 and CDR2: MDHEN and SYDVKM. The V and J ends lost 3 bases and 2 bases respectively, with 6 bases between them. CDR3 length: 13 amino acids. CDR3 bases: TGTGCCAGCAGTTTCGGGAACACAGATACGCAGTATTTT. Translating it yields CASSFGNTDTQYF.

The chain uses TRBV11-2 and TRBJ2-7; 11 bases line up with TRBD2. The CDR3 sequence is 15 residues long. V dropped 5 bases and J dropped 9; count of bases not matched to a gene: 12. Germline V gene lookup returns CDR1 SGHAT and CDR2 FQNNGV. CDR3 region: CASSKTSGSKGGQYF. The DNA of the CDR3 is TGTGCCAGCAGCAAAACTAGCGGGAGCAAGGGTGGGCAGTACTTC. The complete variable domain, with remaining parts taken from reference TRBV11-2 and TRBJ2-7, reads EAGVAQSPRYKIIEKRQSVAFWCNPISGHATLYWYQQILGQGPKLLIQFQNNGVVDDSQLPKDRFSAERLKGVDSTLKIQPAKLEDSAVYLCASSKTSGSKGGQYFGPGTRLTVT.

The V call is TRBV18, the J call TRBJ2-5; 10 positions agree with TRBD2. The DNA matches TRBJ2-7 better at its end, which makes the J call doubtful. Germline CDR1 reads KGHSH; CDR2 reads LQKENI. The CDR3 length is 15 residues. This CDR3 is CASSPGLADSYEQYF. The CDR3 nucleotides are TGTGCCAGCTCACCAGGACTAGCGGACTCCTACGAGCAGTACTTC.

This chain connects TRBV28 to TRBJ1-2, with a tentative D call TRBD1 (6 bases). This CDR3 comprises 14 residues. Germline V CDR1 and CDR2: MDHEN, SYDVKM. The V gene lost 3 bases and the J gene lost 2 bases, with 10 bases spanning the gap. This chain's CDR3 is CASSFDRLNYGYTF. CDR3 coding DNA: TGTGCCAGCAGTTTCGACAGGCTAAACTATGGCTACACCTTC.

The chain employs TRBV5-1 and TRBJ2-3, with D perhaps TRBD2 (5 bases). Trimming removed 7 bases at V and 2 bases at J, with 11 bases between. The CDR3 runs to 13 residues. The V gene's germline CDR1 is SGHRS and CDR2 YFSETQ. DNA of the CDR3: TGCGCCAGCGAGGGTGCAGCCACAGATACGCAGTATTTT. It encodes CASEGAATDTQYF.

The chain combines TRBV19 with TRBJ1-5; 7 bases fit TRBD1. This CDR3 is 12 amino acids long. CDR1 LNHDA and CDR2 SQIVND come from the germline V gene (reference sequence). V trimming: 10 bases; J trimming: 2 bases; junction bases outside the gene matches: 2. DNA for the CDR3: TGTGCCACCGGGACAGGCAATCAGCCCCAGCATTTT. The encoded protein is CATGTGNQPQHF.

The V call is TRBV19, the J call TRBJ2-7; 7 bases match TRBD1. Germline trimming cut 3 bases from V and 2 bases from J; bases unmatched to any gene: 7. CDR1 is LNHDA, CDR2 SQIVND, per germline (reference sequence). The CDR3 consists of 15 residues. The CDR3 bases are TGTGCCAGTAGTATCCCGGACAGGAGGACCTACGAGCAGTACTTC. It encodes CASSIPDRRTYEQYF. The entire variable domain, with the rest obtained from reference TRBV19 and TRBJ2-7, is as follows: DGGITQSPKYLFRKEGQNVTLSCEQNLNHDAMYWYRQDPGQGLRLIYYSQIVNDFQKGDIAEGYSVSREKKESFPLTVTSAQKNPTAFYLCASSIPDRRTYEQYFGPGTRLTVT.

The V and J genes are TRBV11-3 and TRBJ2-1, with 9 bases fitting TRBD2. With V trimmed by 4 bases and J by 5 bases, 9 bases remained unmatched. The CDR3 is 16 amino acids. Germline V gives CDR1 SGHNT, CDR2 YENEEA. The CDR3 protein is CASSSRLAERHNEQFF. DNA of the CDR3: TGTGCCAGCAGCTCCAGACTAGCGGAGAGACACAATGAGCAGTTCTTC.

The DNA of the CDR3 is TGTGCCAGCAGCCCCGCCGCGGGGACAGGGAATTTTGAGGATGGCTACACCTTC. Its translation: CASSPAAGTGNFEDGYTF. This sequence joins TRBV9 and TRBJ1-2; 9 bases line up with TRBD1. This CDR3 has 18 residues. Germline CDR1 is SGDLS and CDR2 is YYNGEE. The ends lost 4 bases at V and 6 bases at J; junction bases unmatched: 19.

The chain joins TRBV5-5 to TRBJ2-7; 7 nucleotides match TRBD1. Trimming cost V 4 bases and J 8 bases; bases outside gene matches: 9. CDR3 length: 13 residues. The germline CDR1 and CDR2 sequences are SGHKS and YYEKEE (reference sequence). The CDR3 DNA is TGTGCCAGCAGCGCCGACAGGGTTGGAAAGCAGTACTTC. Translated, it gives CASSADRVGKQYF.

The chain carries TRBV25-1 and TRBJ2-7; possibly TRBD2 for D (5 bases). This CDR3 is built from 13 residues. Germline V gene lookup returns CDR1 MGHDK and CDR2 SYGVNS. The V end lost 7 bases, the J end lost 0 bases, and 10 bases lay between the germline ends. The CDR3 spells CASNEGLSYEQYF. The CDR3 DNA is TGTGCCAGCAACGAGGGTCTCTCCTACGAGCAGTACTTC.

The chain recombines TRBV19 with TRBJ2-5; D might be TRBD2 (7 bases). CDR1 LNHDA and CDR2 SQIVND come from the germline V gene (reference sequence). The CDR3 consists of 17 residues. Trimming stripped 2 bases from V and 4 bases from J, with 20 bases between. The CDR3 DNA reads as TGTGCCAGTAGTATACTATCCCCCGGGGGGCAGGTAGAGACCCAGTACTTC. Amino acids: CASSILSPGGQVETQYF.

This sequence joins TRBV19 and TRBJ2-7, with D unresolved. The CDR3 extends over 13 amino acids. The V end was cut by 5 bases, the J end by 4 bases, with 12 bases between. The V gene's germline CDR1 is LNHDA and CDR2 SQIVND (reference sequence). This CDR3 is CASSPSLPYEQYF. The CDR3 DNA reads TGTGCCAGTAGTCCCTCTCTCCCTTACGAGCAGTACTTC. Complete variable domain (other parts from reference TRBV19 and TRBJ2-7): DGGITQSPKYLFRKEGQNVTLSCEQNLNHDAMYWYRQDPGQGLRLIYYSQIVNDFQKGDIAEGYSVSREKKESFPLTVTSAQKNPTAFYLCASSPSLPYEQYFGPGTRLTVT.

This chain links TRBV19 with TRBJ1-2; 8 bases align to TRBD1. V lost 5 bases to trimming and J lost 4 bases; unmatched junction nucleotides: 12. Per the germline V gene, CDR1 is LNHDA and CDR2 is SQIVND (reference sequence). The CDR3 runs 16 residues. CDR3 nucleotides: TGTGCCAGTAGTTTCACGGACAGGGAGATTTCCTATGGCTACACCTTC. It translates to CASSFTDREISYGYTF.

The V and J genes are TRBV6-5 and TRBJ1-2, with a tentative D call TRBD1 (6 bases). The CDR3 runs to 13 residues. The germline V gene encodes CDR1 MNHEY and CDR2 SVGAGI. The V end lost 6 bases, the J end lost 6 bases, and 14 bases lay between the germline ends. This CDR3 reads CASRPTGIHGYTF. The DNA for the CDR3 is TGTGCCAGCAGACCTACAGGGATCCATGGCTACACCTTC.

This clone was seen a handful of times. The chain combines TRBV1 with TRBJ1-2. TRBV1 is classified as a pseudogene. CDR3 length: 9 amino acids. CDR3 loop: CTSSQVPGF. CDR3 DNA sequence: TGCACCAGCAGCCAAGTTCCCGGCTTC.

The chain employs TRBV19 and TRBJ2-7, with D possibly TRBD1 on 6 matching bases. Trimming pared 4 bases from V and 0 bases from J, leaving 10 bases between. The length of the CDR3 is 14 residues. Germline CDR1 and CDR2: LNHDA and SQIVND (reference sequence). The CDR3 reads CASSNRAGSYEQYF. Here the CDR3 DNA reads TGTGCCAGTAGTAACAGGGCCGGCTCCTACGAGCAGTACTTC.

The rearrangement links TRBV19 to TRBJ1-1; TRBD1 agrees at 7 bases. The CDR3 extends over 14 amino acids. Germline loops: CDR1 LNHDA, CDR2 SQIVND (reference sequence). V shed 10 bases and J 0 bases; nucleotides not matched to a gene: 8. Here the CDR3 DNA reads TGTGCCACCAACCGGGACAGCGTGAACACTGAAGCTTTCTTT. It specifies CATNRDSVNTEAFF.

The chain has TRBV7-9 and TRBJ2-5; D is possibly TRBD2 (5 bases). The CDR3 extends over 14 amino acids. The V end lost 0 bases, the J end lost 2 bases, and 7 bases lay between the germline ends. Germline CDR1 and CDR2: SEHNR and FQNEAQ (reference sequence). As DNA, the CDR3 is TGTGCCAGCAGCTTAGCGGGAGATCAAGAGACCCAGTACTTC. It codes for CASSLAGDQETQYF.

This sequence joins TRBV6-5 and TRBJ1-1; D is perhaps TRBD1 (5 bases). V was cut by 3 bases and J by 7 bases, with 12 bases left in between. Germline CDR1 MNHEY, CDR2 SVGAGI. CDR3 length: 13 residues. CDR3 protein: CASSYGGKDEAFF. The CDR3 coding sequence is TGTGCCAGCAGTTATGGGGGGAAGGATGAAGCTTTCTTT.

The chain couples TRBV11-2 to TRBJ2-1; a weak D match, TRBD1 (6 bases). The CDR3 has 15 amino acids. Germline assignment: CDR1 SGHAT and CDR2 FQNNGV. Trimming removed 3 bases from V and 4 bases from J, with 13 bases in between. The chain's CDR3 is CASSLLGGNYNEQFF. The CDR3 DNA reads TGTGCCAGCAGCTTGTTAGGGGGTAATTACAATGAGCAGTTCTTC. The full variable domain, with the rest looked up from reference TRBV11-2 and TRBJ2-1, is EAGVAQSPRYKIIEKRQSVAFWCNPISGHATLYWYQQILGQGPKLLIQFQNNGVVDDSQLPKDRFSAERLKGVDSTLKIQPAKLEDSAVYLCASSLLGGNYNEQFFGPGTRLTVL.

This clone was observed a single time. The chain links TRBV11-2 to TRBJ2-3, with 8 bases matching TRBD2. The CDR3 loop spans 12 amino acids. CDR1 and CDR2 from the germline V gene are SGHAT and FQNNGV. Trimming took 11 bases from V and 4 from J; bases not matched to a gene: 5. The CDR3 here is CACSREADTQYF. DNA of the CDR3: TGTGCCTGCTCGCGGGAGGCAGATACGCAGTATTTT.

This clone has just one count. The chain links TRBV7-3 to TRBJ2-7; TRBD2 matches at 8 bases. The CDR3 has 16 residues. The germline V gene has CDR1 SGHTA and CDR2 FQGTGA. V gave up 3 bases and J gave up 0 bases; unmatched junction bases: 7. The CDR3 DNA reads TGTGCCAGCAGCTTTGGCCCAACTAGCGGCTCCTACGAGCAGTACTTC. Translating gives CASSFGPTSGSYEQYF.

The CDR3, as DNA: TGTGCCAGCAGGGGGACTAGCGTCTACAATGAGCAGTTCTTC. It yields the protein CASRGTSVYNEQFF. The chain is built from TRBV6-5 and TRBJ2-1; 10 bases align to TRBD2. From germline, CDR1 is MNHEY and CDR2 SVGAGI. The CDR3 contains 14 residues. The V gene end was trimmed by 6 bases and the J gene end by 3 bases; junction bases not matched to a gene: 2.

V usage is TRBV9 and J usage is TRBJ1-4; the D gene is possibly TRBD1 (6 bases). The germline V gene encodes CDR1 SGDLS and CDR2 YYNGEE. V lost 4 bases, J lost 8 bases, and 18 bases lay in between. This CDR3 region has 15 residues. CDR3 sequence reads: CASSPRGGAREKLFF. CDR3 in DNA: TGTGCCAGCAGCCCACGGGGGGGGGCTAGGGAAAAACTGTTTTTT. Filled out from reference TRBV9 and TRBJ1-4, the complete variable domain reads DSGVTQTPKHLITATGQRVTLRCSPRSGDLSVYWYQQSLDQGLQFLIQYYNGEERAKGNILERFSAQQFPDLHSELNLSSLELGDSALYFCASSPRGGAREKLFFGSGTQLSVL.

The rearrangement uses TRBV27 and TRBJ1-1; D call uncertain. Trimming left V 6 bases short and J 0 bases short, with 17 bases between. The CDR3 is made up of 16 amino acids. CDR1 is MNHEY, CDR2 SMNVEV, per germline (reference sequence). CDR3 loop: CASSVRNDNMNTEAFF. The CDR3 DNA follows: TGTGCCAGCAGCGTGCGCAACGACAATATGAACACTGAAGCTTTCTTT.

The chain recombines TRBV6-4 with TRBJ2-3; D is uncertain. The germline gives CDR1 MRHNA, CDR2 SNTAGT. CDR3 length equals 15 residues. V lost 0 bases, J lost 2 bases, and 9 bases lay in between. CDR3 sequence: CASSDSGRLTDTQYF. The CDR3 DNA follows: TGTGCCAGCAGTGACTCGGGCAGGCTCACAGATACGCAGTATTTT.